The rows below give T cell receptor beta chains drawn from one sample of a study of shared clonotypes between healthy human individuals. The repertoire was sequenced with immunoSEQ multiplex PCR; TCRdb's copy has only in-frame clones and lacks some. This table holds roughly 2,000,000 clones, roughly 93% found once. The source material was naive CD8+ T cells from PBMCs. The receptors were sampled from a man between 18 and 35 years old in good health. Some clones in this sample may be carry-over from other donors' samples. The conserved cysteine and the conserved F or W are not part of the CDR3 here. Not all rows give a size; the values are once, few, many and, for expanded clones, a class.

>TRBJ2-3|.|TRBV10-3
AISEPPSGTDTQY
>TRBJ1-1|.|TRBV30
AWSLDSGGTEAF
>TRBJ2-1|.|TRBV5-1
ASSLGQGGLYDNEQF
>TRBJ2-7|.|TRBV6-5
ASSSSTGEQY
>TRBJ2-3|once|TRBV14
ASSQGTVSSTDTQY
>TRBJ2-7|.|TRBV18
ASSPGTGIGTSPYEQY
>TRBJ2-3|.|TRBV14
ASSPNSQGEKGDTQY
>TRBJ1-2|once|TRBV27
ASSLRGIGGYT
>TRBJ2-1|.|TRBV6-5
ASSYSGSTYNEQF
>TRBJ1-1|.|TRBV9
ASSSVGGTEAF
>TRBJ2-2|.|TRBV14
ASSLLEWGSGELF
>TRBJ1-1|.|TRBV6-5
ASSYSMGGAEAF
>TRBJ1-1|.|TRBV9
ASSVEGARAF
>TRBJ2-7|.|TRBV5-1
ASSLEAGGLSSYEQY
>TRBJ1-4|few|TRBV9
ASSPRTGRGTNEKLF
>TRBJ2-3|.|TRBV27
ASQTKDRVGATDTQY
>TRBJ2-1|.|TRBV7-9
ASSAREGRYNEQF
>TRBJ2-1|.|TRBV25-1
ASSDPSRGPYNEQF
>TRBJ1-1|.|TRBV9
ASTRGRGLNTEAF
>TRBJ2-1|.|TRBV6-5
ASSTNRVNEQF
>TRBJ2-7|.|TRBV15
ATASSVYEQY
>TRBJ2-7|.|TRBV27
ASSLRGRGGSYEQY
>TRBJ2-3|.|TRBV27
ASSPTGTGGGEDTQY
>TRBJ2-1|.|TRBV4-1
ASSQSGGVEQF
>TRBJ2-7|.|TRBV4-1
ASSQEPSGSYEQY
>TRBJ2-1|once|TRBV9
ASSAVAGEVREQF
>TRBJ2-7|.|TRBV7-6
ASSSDNYEQY
>TRBJ1-1|.|TRBV7-9
ASVGGYGTEAF
>TRBJ2-1|.|TRBV5-1
ASVGSALNEQF
>TRBJ2-1|.|TRBV7-2
ASSLGGSGNEQF
>TRBJ2-7|.|TRBV15
ATSDRDGSYEQY
>TRBJ2-7|.|TRBV5-8
ASSLLRGSYEQY
>TRBJ2-2|once|TRBV18
ASSPPRTANTGELF
>TRBJ1-1|.|TRBV5-1
ASSVSGTGANTEAF
>TRBJ2-7|.|TRBV30
AWTGLALEQY
>TRBJ1-5|.|TRBV4-1
ASSLGQGGDQPQH
>TRBJ1-2|.|TRBV9
ASSVDSNPLARGYT
>TRBJ2-7|.|TRBV28
ASSLFRGLAYEQY
>TRBJ2-1|.|TRBV19
ASSIAAGRSYNEQF
>TRBJ2-1|.|TRBV7-2
ASSLWGPRDEQF
>TRBJ2-7|.|TRBV6-1
ASSPTTSGSEQY
>TRBJ1-4|.|TRBV27
ASSSNSGQGYEKLF
>TRBJ2-7|.|TRBV7-8
ASSSGLAGGGPYEQY
>TRBJ1-3|.|TRBV5-1
ASSLEASRPGNTIY
>TRBJ1-2|.|TRBV10-3
AIRAGQGIKNYGYT
>TRBJ2-2|.|TRBV6-1
ASRIAGGNTGELF
>TRBJ2-1|.|TRBV28
ASSFDFSSYNEQF
>TRBJ1-2|.|TRBV9
ASSADSKAYGYT
>TRBJ1-5|.|TRBV27
ASRPDYSNQPQH
>TRBJ2-2|.|TRBV28
ASSPPGALRNTGELF
>TRBJ2-1|once|TRBV28
ASSQTSGQDNEQF
>TRBJ1-4|few|TRBV4-1
ASSQTRLSNEKLF
>TRBJ1-4|.|TRBV4-1
ASSPGTGETNEKLF
>TRBJ1-1|.|TRBV4-1
ASSLRGQLNTEAF
>TRBJ1-2|.|TRBV4-2
ASSQEGQGARRT
>TRBJ1-5|few|TRBV7-9
ASRGGSNQPQH
>TRBJ2-3|.|TRBV9
ASSVVGRGNTDTQY
>TRBJ1-2|.|TRBV9
ASSVGGTEYGYT
>TRBJ2-5|.|TRBV28
ASSPFTETQY